This T cell receptor (beta chain) stems from a study of CD8+ T cells in alopecia areata. The sample's treatment: oral pan-JAK inhibitor, 5-10 mg twice daily. Looked up from germline, CDR1 is SGHTA and CDR2 is FQGNSA. The V end lost 4 bases, the J end lost 6 bases, and 12 bases lay between the germline ends. The CDR3 consists of 13 residues. The sequencing template was cDNA reverse transcribed from extracted RNA. The repertoire was sequenced with immunoSEQ multiplex PCR; TCRdb's copy has only in-frame clones and lacks some. The table records about 140,000 clones, around 82% of them present only once. The sample was CD8+ T cells sorted from blood, taken at week 4, from a patient treated with tofacitinib. The receptor was isolated from a human donor with alopecia areata. The chain is built from TRBV7-2 and TRBJ1-2, with D possibly being TRBD1 (6 bases). CDR3 amino acids: CASSSTQGHGYTF. CDR3 bases: TGTGCCAGCAGCTCCACGCAGGGGCATGGCTACACCTTC.